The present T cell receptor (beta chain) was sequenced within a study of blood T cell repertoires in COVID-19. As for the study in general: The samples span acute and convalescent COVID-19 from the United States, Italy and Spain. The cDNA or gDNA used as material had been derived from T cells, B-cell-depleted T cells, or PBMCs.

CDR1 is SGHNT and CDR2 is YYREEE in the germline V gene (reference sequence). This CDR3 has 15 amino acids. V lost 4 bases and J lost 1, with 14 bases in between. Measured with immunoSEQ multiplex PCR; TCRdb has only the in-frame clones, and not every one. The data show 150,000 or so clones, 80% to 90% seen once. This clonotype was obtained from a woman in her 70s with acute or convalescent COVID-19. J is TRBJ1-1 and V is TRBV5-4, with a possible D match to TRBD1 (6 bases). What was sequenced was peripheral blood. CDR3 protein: CASSRLMDRNTEAFF. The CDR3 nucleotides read TGTGCCAGCAGCCGATTGATGGACAGGAACACTGAAGCTTTCTTT.